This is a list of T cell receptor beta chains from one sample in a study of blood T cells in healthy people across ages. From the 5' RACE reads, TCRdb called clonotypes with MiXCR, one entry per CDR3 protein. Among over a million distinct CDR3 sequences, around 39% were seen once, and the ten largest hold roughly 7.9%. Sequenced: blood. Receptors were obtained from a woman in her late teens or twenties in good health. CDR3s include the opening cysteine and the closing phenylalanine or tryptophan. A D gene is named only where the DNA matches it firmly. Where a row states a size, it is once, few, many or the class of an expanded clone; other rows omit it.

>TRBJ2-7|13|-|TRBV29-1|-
CSVVGRPVDEQYF
TGCAGCGTTGTGGGCAGGCCGGTCGACGAGCAGTACTTC
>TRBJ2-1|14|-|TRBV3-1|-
CASSQRGEGNEQFF
TGTGCCAGCAGCCAACGCGGGGAAGGGAATGAGCAGTTCTTC
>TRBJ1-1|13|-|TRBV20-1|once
CSAAQGTYTEAFF
TGCAGTGCTGCCCAGGGCACTTACACTGAAGCTTTCTTT
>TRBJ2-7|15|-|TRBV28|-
CASSPFIVSGAEQYF
TGTGCCAGCAGTCCATTTATTGTATCGGGGGCAGAGCAGTACTTC
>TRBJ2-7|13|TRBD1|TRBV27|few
CASRPTGELEQYF
TGTGCCAGCAGGCCAACAGGGGAACTCGAGCAGTACTTC
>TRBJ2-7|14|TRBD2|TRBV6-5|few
CASRLLSGLYEQYF
TGTGCCAGCAGGTTACTTAGCGGGTTATACGAGCAGTACTTC
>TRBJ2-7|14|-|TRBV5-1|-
CASSSGGSYNEQYF
TGCGCCAGCAGCTCGGGGGGCTCCTACAATGAGCAGTACTTC
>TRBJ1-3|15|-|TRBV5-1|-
CASRRERSSGNTIYF
TGCGCCAGCAGACGGGAACGGAGCTCTGGAAACACCATATATTTT
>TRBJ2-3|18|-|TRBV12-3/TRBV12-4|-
CASSLTIQLARGEDTQYF
TGTGCCAGCAGTTTAACGATTCAACTAGCCCGCGGGGAAGATACGCAGTATTTT
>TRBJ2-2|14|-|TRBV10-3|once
CASGPNTNTGELFF
TGTGCCAGTGGGCCGAATACGAACACCGGGGAGCTGTTTTTT
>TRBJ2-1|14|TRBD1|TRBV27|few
CASSRQGGYNEQFF
TGTGCCAGCAGTCGACAGGGGGGATACAATGAGCAGTTCTTC
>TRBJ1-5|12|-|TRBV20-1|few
CSAAWKGQPQHF
TGCAGTGCTGCCTGGAAGGGGCAGCCCCAGCATTTT
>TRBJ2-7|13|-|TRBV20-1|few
CSAPSGISYEQYF
TGCAGTGCTCCAAGCGGTATCTCCTACGAGCAGTACTTC
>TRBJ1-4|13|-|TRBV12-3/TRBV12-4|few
CASGDALNEKLFF
TGTGCCAGCGGGGATGCCCTAAATGAAAAACTGTTTTTT
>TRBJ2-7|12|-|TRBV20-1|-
CSAKRVYNEQYF
TGCAGTGCTAAAAGGGTGTACAATGAGCAGTACTTC
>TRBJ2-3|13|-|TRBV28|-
CASSWPFQDTQYF
TGTGCCAGCAGTTGGCCCTTCCAGGATACGCAGTATTTT
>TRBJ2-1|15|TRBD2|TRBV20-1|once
CSASSSGRAGNEQFF
TGCAGTGCTAGTTCAAGCGGGAGGGCCGGGAATGAGCAGTTCTTC
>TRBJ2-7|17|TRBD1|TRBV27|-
CASSVDFGGQGTYEQYF
TGTGCCAGCAGTGTCGATTTCGGGGGACAGGGTACATACGAGCAGTACTTC
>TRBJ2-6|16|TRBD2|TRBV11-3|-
CASSSAGGAGANVLTF
TGTGCCAGCAGCTCAGCGGGGGGTGCTGGGGCCAACGTCCTGACTTTC
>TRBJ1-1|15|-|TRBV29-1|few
CSVDDSGAGGPEAFF
TGCAGCGTTGATGATAGCGGGGCCGGTGGTCCTGAAGCTTTCTTT
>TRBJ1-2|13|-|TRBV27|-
CASSVGTTYGYTF
TGTGCCAGCAGTGTCGGGACAACCTATGGCTACACCTTC
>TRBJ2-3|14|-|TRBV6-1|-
CASRAWDNKDTQYF
TGTGCCAGCAGAGCTTGGGACAATAAAGATACGCAGTATTTT
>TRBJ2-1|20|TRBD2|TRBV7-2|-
CASSSRGGGLAGGPYNEQFF
TGTGCCAGCAGCTCCCGAGGGGGTGGGCTAGCGGGAGGCCCCTACAATGAGCAGTTCTTC